The clone carrying this TCR beta chain has a handful of counts. Its antigen remains unknown. MiXCR, run by TCRdb on the 5' RACE reads, gives a single entry per CDR3 protein. The table records a few hundred thousand distinct CDR3 sequences, 15% to 20% of them present only once. These data come from a study of CD8 T cells in ankylosing spondylitis. Whole-study findings and limits: In ankylosing spondylitis patients, matched synovial fluid reportedly showed significant enrichment of disease-linked clones.

This CDR3 spans 19 amino acids. V was pared by 7 bases and J by 11 bases, with 23 bases of the junction left unmatched. The origin of this receptor is a male donor with ankylosing spondylitis or in good health (not recorded which). The sequenced sample was blood, either unsorted or a sorted T cell fraction (not recorded which). The chain recombines TRBV12-3 or TRBV12-4 with TRBJ2-1, with 13 bases matching TRBD2. The CDR3 loop reads CASISVTGLGGLAGEKQFF. The CDR3, as DNA: TGTGCCAGCATTTCAGTTACAGGGCTTGGCGGACTAGCGGGGGAAAAGCAGTTCTTC.